Below, 13 T cell receptor beta chains from the same sample are listed, as sequenced in a study of T cell responses to AZD1222 COVID-19 vaccine. The repertoire was sequenced with immunoSEQ multiplex PCR; TCRdb's copy has only in-frame clones and lacks some. The sample lists nearly 90,000 clones, 70% to 90% seen once, with approximately 10% in the top ten. Source: peripheral blood, taken on day 0 of MenACWY control vaccination. Receptors were obtained from an adult in good health.

This chain joins TRBV28 and TRBJ1-5; 8 bases are shared with TRBD1. V lost 7 bases to trimming and J lost 5 bases; unmatched junction nucleotides: 10. Germline V gene lookup returns CDR1 MDHEN and CDR2 SYDVKM. The CDR3 loop spans 15 amino acids. In DNA, the CDR3 is TGTGCCAGCACTACAGGGGGAGATGGTCATCAGCCCCAGCATTTT. Protein: CASTTGGDGHQPQHF.

The rearrangement links TRBV24-1 to TRBJ2-1; 13 nucleotides match TRBD2. The ends lost 4 bases at V and 8 bases at J; junction bases unmatched: 4. Germline CDR1 is KGHDR and CDR2 is SFDVKD. This CDR3 region has 15 residues. CDR3 region: CATSELAGGFYEQFF. CDR3 DNA: TGTGCCACCAGTGAACTAGCGGGGGGGTTCTATGAGCAGTTCTTC.

CDR3 loop: CAIRQGRDTGELFF. In nucleotides, the CDR3 is TGTGCCATAAGACAGGGAAGAGACACCGGGGAGCTGTTTTTT. This chain uses TRBV7-9 with TRBJ2-2, with 7 positions matching TRBD1. Unmatched junction bases numbered 8, after V lost 10 bases and J lost 3 bases. From germline, CDR1 is SEHNR and CDR2 FQNEAQ (reference sequence). CDR3 length: 14 residues. The full variable domain, in which reference TRBV7-9 and TRBJ2-2 provide the parts outside the CDR3, is DTGVSQNPRHKITKRGQNVTFRCDPISEHNRLYWYRQTLGQGPEFLTYFQNEAQLEKSRLLSDRFSAERPKGSFSTLEIQRTEQGDSAMYLCAIRQGRDTGELFFGEGSRLTVL.

The chain links TRBV28 to TRBJ1-1; D is undetermined. Germline CDR1 reads MDHEN; CDR2 reads SYDVKM. This CDR3 is built from 12 residues. The V and J ends lost 3 bases and 10 bases respectively, with 12 bases between them. Here the CDR3 reads CASSFLSGLAFF. CDR3 DNA: TGTGCCAGCAGTTTTTTATCGGGGTTAGCTTTCTTT.

This clone has a handful of counts. The V and J genes are TRBV28 and TRBJ1-5, with TRBD1 as a possible D gene (6 bases). The CDR3 covers 14 residues. The germline V gene encodes CDR1 MDHEN and CDR2 SYDVKM. V was cut by 8 bases and J by 3 bases, with 14 bases left in between. The CDR3 loop is CASLRGASNQPQHF. The DNA of the CDR3 is TGTGCCAGCCTAAGGGGGGCCTCCAATCAGCCCCAGCATTTT.

V usage is TRBV9 and J usage is TRBJ2-5; 7 nucleotides match TRBD1. This CDR3 spans 13 amino acids. The germline V gene encodes CDR1 SGDLS and CDR2 YYNGEE. Trimming at V came to 4 bases and at J to 4 bases, leaving 4 bases not matched to a gene. Here the CDR3 reads CASSTHRGETQYF. The DNA of the CDR3 is TGTGCCAGCAGCACCCACAGGGGAGAGACCCAGTACTTC. The full variable domain, with the rest looked up from reference TRBV9 and TRBJ2-5, is DSGVTQTPKHLITATGQRVTLRCSPRSGDLSVYWYQQSLDQGLQFLIQYYNGEERAKGNILERFSAQQFPDLHSELNLSSLELGDSALYFCASSTHRGETQYFGPGTRLLVL.

This chain connects TRBV27 to TRBJ2-3; D gene ambiguous. The CDR3 loop spans 16 amino acids. The V end lost 3 bases, the J end lost 0 bases, and 13 bases lay between the germline ends. Per the germline V gene, CDR1 is MNHEY and CDR2 is SMNVEV (reference sequence). The CDR3 protein is CASSFRATTSTDTQYF. The CDR3 bases are TGTGCCAGCAGTTTCAGAGCGACCACTAGCACAGATACGCAGTATTTT.

This clone appeared a few times. The chain recombines TRBV19 with TRBJ1-6; TRBD1 is a possible D gene (6 bases). V lost 7 bases, J lost 10 bases, and 14 bases lay in between. From germline, CDR1 is LNHDA and CDR2 SQIVND (reference sequence). The CDR3 is made up of 13 amino acids. The CDR3 nucleotides are TGTGCCAGTACCTCGACAGGATCCTCACCCCTCCACTTT. Its protein is CASTSTGSSPLHF.

This chain joins TRBV9 and TRBJ1-6; D possibly corresponds to TRBD1 (6 bases). This CDR3 is 16 amino acids long. The germline CDR1 and CDR2 sequences are SGDLS and YYNGEE. V was trimmed by 3 bases and J by 9 bases, leaving 19 bases between them. The CDR3 region has the DNA TGTGCCAGCAGCGCCCTCGGGGGCGCCGGGGGTTCACCCCTCCACTTT. Its translation is CASSALGGAGGSPLHF.

J is TRBJ1-1 and V is TRBV6-5; D remains unclear. V lost 8 bases, J lost 9 bases, and 13 bases lay in between. This CDR3 comprises 11 residues. Germline V gene sequence: CDR1 MNHEY, CDR2 SVGAGI. The CDR3 protein is CASVRTIQAFF. CDR3 coding DNA: TGTGCCAGCGTTCGCACGATCCAAGCTTTCTTT.

V usage is TRBV2 and J usage is TRBJ2-7, with 9 bases matching TRBD2. V was clipped by 8 bases and J by 5 bases; unmatched bases: 16. The CDR3 consists of 16 residues. The germline V gene encodes CDR1 SNHLY and CDR2 FYNNEI. The CDR3 reads CASVTSGGFSGDEQYF. CDR3 in DNA: TGTGCCAGCGTGACGAGCGGGGGGTTCTCCGGGGACGAGCAGTACTTC.

The V gene is TRBV27, the J gene TRBJ2-1, with 9 bases aligning to TRBD2. This CDR3 region has 14 residues. V trimming: 6 bases; J trimming: 3 bases; junction bases outside the gene matches: 3. The V gene's germline CDR1 is MNHEY and CDR2 SMNVEV (reference sequence). CDR3 DNA sequence: TGTGCCAGCAGCCTAGCGGGGAGCTACAATGAGCAGTTCTTC. Its translation: CASSLAGSYNEQFF.

The chain couples TRBV9 to TRBJ2-5, with TRBD2 as a possible D gene (6 bases). V dropped 0 bases and J dropped 4 bases, with 10 bases sitting between them. This CDR3 has 14 residues. The V gene's germline CDR1 is SGDLS and CDR2 YYNGEE. CDR3 amino acids: CASSVATGVETQYF. DNA for the CDR3: TGTGCCAGCAGCGTAGCTACGGGGGTAGAGACCCAGTACTTC.